This note documents a single T cell receptor beta chain sequence. Treatment described: randomized to nivolumab then ipilimumab (arm A) or the reverse (arm B). No patient had prior DNA-damaging chemotherapy. Sorted cells were live CD3+CD8+, lacking CD19 and CD56, from PBMCs. Some clones are missing from TCRdb's copy, which holds only in-frame ones; the method was immunoSEQ multiplex PCR. The table has about 8,000 clones, 50% to 75% seen once. The sample comes from a study of sequential checkpoint blockade in melanoma. Study overall: Arm A got nivolumab then ipilimumab; arm B the reverse, 1:1. Each arm's sequence ended with maintenance nivolumab.

The V gene's germline CDR1 is SGHVS and CDR2 FQNEAQ. V was clipped by 4 bases and J by 6 bases; unmatched bases: 7. The CDR3 has 15 residues. V is TRBV7-8 and J is TRBJ2-7; 12 nucleotides align to TRBD1. This sample comprised CD8+ T cells sorted from blood (inferred from file names), obtained from a patient given nivolumab and ipilimumab in sequence. This clonotype was sampled from a human donor with melanoma. CDR3 coding DNA: TGTGCCAGCAGCTGGGTGGGACAGGGGGCTGGCGAGCAGTACTTC. Its protein is CASSWVGQGAGEQYF. Full variable domain (outside the CDR3, taken from reference TRBV7-8 and TRBJ2-7): GAGVSQSPRYKVAKRGQDVALRCDPISGHVSLFWYQQALGQGPEFLTYFQNEAQLDKSGLPSDRFFAERPEGSVSTLKIQRTQQEDSAVYLCASSWVGQGAGEQYFGPGTRLTVT.